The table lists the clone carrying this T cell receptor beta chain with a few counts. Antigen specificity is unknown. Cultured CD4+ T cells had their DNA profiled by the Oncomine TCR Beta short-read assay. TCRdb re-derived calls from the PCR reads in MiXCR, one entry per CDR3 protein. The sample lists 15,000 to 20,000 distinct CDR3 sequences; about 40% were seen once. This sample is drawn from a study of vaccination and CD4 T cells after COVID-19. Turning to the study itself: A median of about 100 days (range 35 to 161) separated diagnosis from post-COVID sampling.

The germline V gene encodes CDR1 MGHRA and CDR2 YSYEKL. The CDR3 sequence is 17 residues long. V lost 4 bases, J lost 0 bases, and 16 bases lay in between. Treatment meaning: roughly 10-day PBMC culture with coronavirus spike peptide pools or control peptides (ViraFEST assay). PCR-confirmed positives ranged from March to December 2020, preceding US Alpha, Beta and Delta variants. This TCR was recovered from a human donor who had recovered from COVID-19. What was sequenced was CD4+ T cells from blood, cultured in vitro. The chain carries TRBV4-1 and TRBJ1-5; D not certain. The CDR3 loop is CASSPEWGANSNQPQHF. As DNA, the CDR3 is TGCGCCAGCAGCCCTGAATGGGGTGCCAATAGCAATCAGCCCCAGCATTTT.